The rows below give T cell receptor beta chains drawn from one sample of a study of CD8+CD57+ T cells in acquired aplastic anemia. TCRdb analysed the reads with MiXCR anew, one entry per CDR3 protein. Among some 160,000 distinct CDR3 sequences listed, roughly 48% were seen once. The source material was sorted CD4+, CD8+, or CD8+CD57+ T cells (not recorded which) from PBMCs. The receptor set was obtained from a human donor with aplastic anemia. Both conserved end residues are part of each CDR3. Fields, in order: V gene, J gene, D gene, CDR3 protein. D genes are given only for firm matches.

>TRBV19|TRBJ2-7|-
CASSFTGTGYEQYF
>TRBV29-1|TRBJ2-3|TRBD1
CSAGDRTTDTQYF
>TRBV14|TRBJ2-7|-
CASSQVGSLDEQYF
>TRBV12-3/TRBV12-4|TRBJ1-1|-
CASMIGADTEAFF
>TRBV15|TRBJ2-1|-
CATSSPGNNEQFF
>TRBV25-1|TRBJ1-1|-
CASSFPGVQAFF
>TRBV27|TRBJ1-1|-
CASRNQGNSLNTEAFF
>TRBV24-1|TRBJ2-3|TRBD2
CATSDPGRGRGDTQYF
>TRBV4-3|TRBJ2-7|TRBD2
CASSQSSGNPFYEQYF
>TRBV7-9|TRBJ1-2|-
CASSLYETSTYGYTF
>TRBV15|TRBJ1-2|TRBD1
CATSTLTGEGYTF
>TRBV19|TRBJ2-7|TRBD1
CASAHRDRGAYEQYF
>TRBV2|TRBJ2-1|-
CASSNSRNEQFF
>TRBV5-1|TRBJ2-7|-
CASRTDSYEQYF
>TRBV24-1|TRBJ2-3|TRBD2
CATGRLAGDTQYF
>TRBV29-1|TRBJ1-1|-
CSVYIAEAFF
>TRBV19|TRBJ2-7|TRBD2
CASSPSGSNHEQYF
>TRBV20-1|TRBJ2-7|-
CSAFNSPYEQYF
>TRBV18|TRBJ1-2|-
CASSWVNYGYTF
>TRBV30|TRBJ1-2|-
CAWIGGSNCGYTF
>TRBV19|TRBJ2-3|-
CASSMASTDTQYF
>TRBV29-1|TRBJ1-2|-
CSVGQGDGYTF
>TRBV3-1|TRBJ2-7|TRBD2
CASSRLADTYEQYF
>TRBV11-1|TRBJ1-1|TRBD1
CASRKMRQGRTEAFF
>TRBV24-1|TRBJ2-1|-
CATSDGTFNEQFF
>TRBV2|TRBJ2-3|-
CASSGTESTDTQYF
>TRBV19|TRBJ2-5|TRBD1
CASSMSGTGGYQETQYF
>TRBV9|TRBJ2-7|-
CASSGDRQYF
>TRBV11-1|TRBJ1-2|TRBD1
CASSPPAGTGGSGYTF
>TRBV15|TRBJ1-3|-
CATSRDRGRGNTIYF
>TRBV7-9|TRBJ2-3|-
CACRRDTDTQYF
>TRBV10-3|TRBJ2-7|-
CAISESANEDGEQYF
>TRBV12-5|TRBJ1-2|-
CASGEGINYGYTF
>TRBV20-1|TRBJ2-5|-
CSARLGEETQYF
>TRBV20-1|TRBJ2-3|-
CSAKVSTDTQYF
>TRBV11-2|TRBJ2-7|TRBD2
CASSYLAGGGTYEQYF
>TRBV24-1|TRBJ2-2|TRBD1
CATTDRGTGELFF
>TRBV25-1|TRBJ1-3|TRBD1
CASSLGTGESNTIYF
>TRBV5-1|TRBJ2-1|-
CASSLAGTSRTYNEQFF
>TRBV15|TRBJ1-5|-
CATSPRRGPSQPRHF
>TRBV20-1|TRBJ1-1|-
CSSSQGRNTEAFF
>TRBV7-9|TRBJ1-1|-
CASSLDGGTEAFF
>TRBV27|TRBJ2-3|TRBD1
CAGSSRTGGSTDTQYF